This TCR beta chain appears in the sequencing data of a study of radiation and T cells in renal cell carcinoma. Method: immunoSEQ multiplex PCR; TCRdb's copy keeps in-frame clones and lacks some. The table lists roughly 61,000 clones, 60% to 85% of them singletons. Findings and caveats of the study: Baseline intratumoral clonotype presence is unknown without pretreatment biopsies. In blood, top tumor clones expanded by 2 weeks, shrinking by 4.

A note on this clone: Its antigen is unknown.

Specified time point: blood 4 weeks post-SBRT, at nephrectomy. Specified treatment: 15 Gy SBRT to primary tumor, nephrectomy 4 weeks later. Blood was sampled at baseline, 2 weeks and 4 weeks after SBRT. This renal cell carcinoma was of the clear cell type. This CDR3 has 15 residues. CDR1 and CDR2 (germline): SGHTA, FQGNSA. V lost 5 bases and J lost 0, with 11 bases in between. This sequence joins TRBV7-2 and TRBJ1-5; D call uncertain. This specimen was blood, taken from a patient whose treatment included radiotherapy and nephrectomy. The sequence was collected from a man aged 55-75 years with renal cell carcinoma. CDR3 region: CASSQNKNSNQPQHF. CDR3 nucleotide sequence: TGTGCCAGCAGCCAAAACAAAAATAGCAATCAGCCCCAGCATTTT.